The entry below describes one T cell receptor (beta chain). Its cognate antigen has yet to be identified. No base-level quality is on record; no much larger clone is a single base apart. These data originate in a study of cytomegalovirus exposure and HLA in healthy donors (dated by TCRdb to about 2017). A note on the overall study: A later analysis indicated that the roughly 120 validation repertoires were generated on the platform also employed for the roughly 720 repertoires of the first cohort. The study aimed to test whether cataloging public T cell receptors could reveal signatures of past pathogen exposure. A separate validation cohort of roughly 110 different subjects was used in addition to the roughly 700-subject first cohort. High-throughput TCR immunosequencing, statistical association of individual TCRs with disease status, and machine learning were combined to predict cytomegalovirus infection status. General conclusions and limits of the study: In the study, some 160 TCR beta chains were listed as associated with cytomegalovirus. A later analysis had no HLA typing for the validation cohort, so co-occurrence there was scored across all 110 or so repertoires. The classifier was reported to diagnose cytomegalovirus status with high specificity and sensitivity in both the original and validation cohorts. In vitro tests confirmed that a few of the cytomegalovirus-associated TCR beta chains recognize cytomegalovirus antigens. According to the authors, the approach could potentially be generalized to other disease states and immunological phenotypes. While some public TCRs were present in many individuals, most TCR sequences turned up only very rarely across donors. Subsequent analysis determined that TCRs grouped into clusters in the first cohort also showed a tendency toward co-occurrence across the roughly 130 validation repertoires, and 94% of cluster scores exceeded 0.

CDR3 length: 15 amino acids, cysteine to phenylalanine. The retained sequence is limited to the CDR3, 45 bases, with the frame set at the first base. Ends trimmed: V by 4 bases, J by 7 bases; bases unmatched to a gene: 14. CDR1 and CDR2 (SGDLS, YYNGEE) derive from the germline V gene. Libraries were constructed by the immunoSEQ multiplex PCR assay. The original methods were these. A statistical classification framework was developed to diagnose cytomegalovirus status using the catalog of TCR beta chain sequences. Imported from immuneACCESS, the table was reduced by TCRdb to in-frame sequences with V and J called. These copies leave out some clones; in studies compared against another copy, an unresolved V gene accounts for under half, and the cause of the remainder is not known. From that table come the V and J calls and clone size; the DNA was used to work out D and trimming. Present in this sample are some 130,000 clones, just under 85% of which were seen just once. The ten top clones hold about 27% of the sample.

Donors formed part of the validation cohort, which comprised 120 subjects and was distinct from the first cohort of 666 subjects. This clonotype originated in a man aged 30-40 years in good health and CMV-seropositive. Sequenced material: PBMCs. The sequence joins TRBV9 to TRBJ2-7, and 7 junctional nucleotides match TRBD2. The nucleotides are TGTGCCAGCAGCTCCCCCGGGGGAGGGCCAGAAGAGCAGTACTTC. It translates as CASSSPGGGPEEQYF. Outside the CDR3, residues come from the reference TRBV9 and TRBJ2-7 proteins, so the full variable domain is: DSGVTQTPKHLITATGQRVTLRCSPRSGDLSVYWYQQSLDQGLQFLIQYYNGEERAKGNILERFSAQQFPDLHSELNLSSLELGDSALYFCASSSPGGGPEEQYFGPGTRLTVT.